This T cell receptor (beta chain) was documented in a study of T cell responses to AZD1222 COVID-19 vaccine. The study, taken as a whole, reports: Among the donors, most were white British and more were female, and clonal diversity was possibly underestimated.

Turning to this clone: The antigen remains unidentified.

The table came from immunoSEQ multiplex PCR; TCRdb's copy has only in-frame clones and leaves some out. There are about 190,000 clones in the sample; about 89% occur only once, and 2.5% to 3% lies in the top ten. The sample here was peripheral blood, taken on day 0 of MenACWY control vaccination. The sequence was obtained from an adult in good health.

CDR3 nucleotide sequence: TGTGCCAGCAGCTTAAGCCCAGCTTCCAATGAGCAGTTCTTC. Translating it yields CASSLSPASNEQFF. J is TRBJ2-1 and V is TRBV7-3; unclear D gene. The CDR3 has 14 amino acids. CDR1 and CDR2 from the germline V gene are SGHTA and FQGTGA. V lost 1 base to trimming and J lost 6 bases, with 10 bases between them.